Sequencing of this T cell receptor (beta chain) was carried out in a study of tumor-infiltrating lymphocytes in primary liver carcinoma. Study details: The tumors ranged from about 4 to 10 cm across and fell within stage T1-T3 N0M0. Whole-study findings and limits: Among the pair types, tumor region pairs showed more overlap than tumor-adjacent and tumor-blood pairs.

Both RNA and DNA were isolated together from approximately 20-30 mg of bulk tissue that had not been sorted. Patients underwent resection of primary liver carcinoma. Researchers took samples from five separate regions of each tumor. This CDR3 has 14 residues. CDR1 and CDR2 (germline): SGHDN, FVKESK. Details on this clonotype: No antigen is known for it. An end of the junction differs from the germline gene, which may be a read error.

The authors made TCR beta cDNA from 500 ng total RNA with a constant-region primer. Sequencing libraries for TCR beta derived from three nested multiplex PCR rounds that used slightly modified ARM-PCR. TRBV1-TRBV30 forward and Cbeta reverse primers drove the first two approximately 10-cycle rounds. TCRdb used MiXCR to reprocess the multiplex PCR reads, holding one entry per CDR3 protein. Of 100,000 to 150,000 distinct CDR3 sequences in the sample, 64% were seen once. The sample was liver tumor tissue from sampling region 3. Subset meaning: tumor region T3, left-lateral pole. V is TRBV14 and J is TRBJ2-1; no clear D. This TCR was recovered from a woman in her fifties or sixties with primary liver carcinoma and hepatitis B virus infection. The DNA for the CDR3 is TGTGCCAGTAGCCAATGGTTGGGGTATGTTGAGCAGTTCTTC. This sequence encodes CASSQWLGYVEQFF.